The 10 T cell receptor beta chains listed next were all sequenced from one sample in a study of T cells in narcolepsy. Libraries were prepared by immunoSEQ multiplex PCR; TCRdb keeps only in-frame clonotypes and omits some of them. There are approximately 32,000 clones in the sample; approximately 85% occur only once, and about 1.2% lies in the top ten. The source material was CD45RA- memory CD4+ T cells from PBMCs. All receptors come from a human donor with narcolepsy.

The chain links TRBV29-1 to TRBJ1-2; D is unclear. This CDR3 spans 12 amino acids. V lost 6 bases to trimming and J lost 3 bases, with 11 bases between them. From germline, CDR1 is SQVTM and CDR2 ANQGSEA. CDR3 protein: CSVRVGDYGYTF. The CDR3 nucleotides are TGCAGCGTCCGGGTTGGAGACTATGGCTACACCTTC.

With regard to this clone: Other DNA variants within this sample encode the same CDR3. This sequence joins TRBV30 and TRBJ2-7; a possible D gene is TRBD2 (6 bases). V was trimmed by 2 bases and J by 6 bases, leaving 23 bases between them. Per germline, CDR1 GTSNPN and CDR2 SVGIG (reference sequence). The CDR3 sequence is 16 residues long. The DNA of the CDR3 is TGTGCCTGGAGTACGCGGTTGGGTGGGGCCGGGAGCGAGCAGTACTTC. Encoded protein: CAWSTRLGGAGSEQYF. Using reference TRBV30 and TRBJ2-7 for the parts outside the CDR3, the full variable domain is SQTIHQWPATLVQPVGSPLSLECTVEGTSNPNLYWYRQAAGRGLQLLFYSVGIGQISSEVPQNLSASRPQDRQFILSSKKLLLSDSGFYLCAWSTRLGGAGSEQYFGPGTRLTVT.

This chain connects TRBV30 to TRBJ2-7; 9 bases map to TRBD1. Trimming at V came to 4 bases and at J to 6 bases, leaving 4 bases not matched to a gene. The CDR3 covers 12 residues. CDR1 GTSNPN and CDR2 SVGIG come from the germline V gene (reference sequence). The CDR3 DNA reads as TGTGCCTGGACGGGACAGGGCGGCGAGCAGTACTTC. Protein product: CAWTGQGGEQYF. Full variable domain (missing parts from reference TRBV30 and TRBJ2-7): SQTIHQWPATLVQPVGSPLSLECTVEGTSNPNLYWYRQAAGRGLQLLFYSVGIGQISSEVPQNLSASRPQDRQFILSSKKLLLSDSGFYLCAWTGQGGEQYFGPGTRLTVT.

The V and J genes are TRBV19 and TRBJ1-2, with D uncertain. V gave up 8 bases and J gave up 8 bases, with 21 bases separating them. The CDR3 length is 14 residues. The V gene's germline CDR1 is LNHDA and CDR2 SQIVND (reference sequence). Here the CDR3 DNA reads TGTGCCAGTGTTGAACCCGGTGAAGTAGACGGCTACACCTTC. Translated, it gives CASVEPGEVDGYTF.

The V call is TRBV7-8, the J call TRBJ1-2, with D possibly being TRBD1 (5 bases). The germline V gene encodes CDR1 SGHVS and CDR2 FQNEAQ. V was clipped by 1 base and J by 4 bases, with 10 bases between them. The CDR3 totals 14 residues. The CDR3 nucleotides are TGTGCCAGCAGCTTAGGGGGCAATAGCTATGGCTACACCTTC. This sequence encodes CASSLGGNSYGYTF.

The J gene is TRBJ2-5, the V gene TRBV25-1; D may be TRBD1 (6 bases). In germline, CDR1 is MGHDK, CDR2 SYGVNS. This CDR3 spans 12 amino acids. Trimming took off 8 bases at V and 4 bases at J, with 11 bases between the two ends. The CDR3 sequence is CASGRGGETQYF. CDR3 DNA: TGTGCCAGCGGCCGAGGGGGAGAGACCCAGTACTTC.

This sequence joins TRBV4-1 and TRBJ1-4; D not certain. Germline loops: CDR1 MGHRA, CDR2 YSYEKL. V lost 1 base to trimming and J lost 2 bases, with 5 bases between them. The CDR3 extends over 14 amino acids. The CDR3 DNA sequence: TGCGCCAGCAGCCAAGGTCTTACTAATGAAAAACTGTTTTTT. It yields the protein CASSQGLTNEKLFF.

The V gene is TRBV7-6, the J gene TRBJ2-5; D remains unclear. Between the trimmed V and J ends, which lost 5 bases and 4 bases, there was a span of 14 bases. CDR3 size: 14 residues. Germline values: CDR1 SGHVS, CDR2 FNYEAQ. The CDR3 is CASSPVVGSETQYF. The CDR3 DNA is TGTGCCAGCAGCCCCGTGGTGGGGTCAGAGACCCAGTACTTC.

The genes are TRBV6-1 and TRBJ1-1; 10 positions agree with TRBD1. Germline V gene data show CDR1 as MNHNS and CDR2 as SASEGT. V was pared by 3 bases and J by 7 bases, with 11 bases of the junction left unmatched. The CDR3 loop spans 16 amino acids. For the CDR3, the DNA is TGTGCCAGCAGTGAGGGACAGGGGAGGCCAAGAAGTGAAGCTTTCTTT. Amino acids: CASSEGQGRPRSEAFF.

The genes are TRBV25-1 and TRBJ2-1; TRBD2 aligns across 12 bases. This CDR3 has 14 residues. Germline CDR1 MGHDK, CDR2 SYGVNS. Trimming took 9 bases from V and 5 from J; bases not matched to a gene: 5. In nucleotides, the CDR3 is TGTGCCAGGGAGACTAGCGGGAGCGACAATGAGCAGTTCTTC. As protein: CARETSGSDNEQFF.